One and the same sample provided the 8 T cell receptor beta chains below, sequenced in a study of blood T cell repertoires in COVID-19. Repertoires were generated with immunoSEQ multiplex PCR, while TCRdb's copy carries only in-frame clones and drops some. The data contain 35,000 to 45,000 clones, 70% to 90% of them singletons. The material sequenced was peripheral blood. Every receptor here comes from a man aged 65 to 79 with acute or convalescent COVID-19.

V and J are TRBV7-9 and TRBJ1-2; no clear D. The CDR3 spans 13 residues. V lost 2 bases and J 6 bases, leaving 10 bases between the germline ends. CDR1 is SEHNR, CDR2 FQNEAQ, per germline (reference sequence). The CDR3 nucleotides are TGTGCCAGCAGCTTACGTTTCGGGGATGGCTACACCTTC. Its translation is CASSLRFGDGYTF.

The rearrangement links TRBV15 to TRBJ1-2; 7 positions match TRBD1. Trimming at V came to 0 bases and at J to 8 bases, leaving 3 bases not matched to a gene. From germline, CDR1 is LNHNV and CDR2 YYDKDF (reference sequence). The CDR3 sequence is 13 residues long. CDR3 residues: CATSREAGGGYTF. The DNA for the CDR3 is TGTGCCACCAGCAGAGAGGCAGGGGGGGGCTACACCTTC.

This clone showed up just a few times. The chain couples TRBV18 to TRBJ2-7; 7 bases are shared with TRBD1. The trim removed 3 bases at V and 6 bases at J, leaving 2 bases unmatched. Germline values: CDR1 KGHSH, CDR2 LQKENI. This CDR3 region has 12 residues. The CDR3 DNA reads TGTGCCAGCTCACCGGGACAGTCCGAGCAGTACTTC. Amino acid sequence: CASSPGQSEQYF.

The chain links TRBV7-2 to TRBJ2-3; 12 bases agree with TRBD2. Germline V gene lookup returns CDR1 SGHTA and CDR2 FQGNSA. The CDR3 sequence is 16 residues long. V shed 3 bases, J shed 8 bases, and the junction held 9 bases outside the gene matches. The CDR3 loop is CASSLTSGGGQPTQYF. The CDR3 DNA follows: TGTGCCAGCAGCTTGACTAGCGGGGGAGGCCAGCCTACGCAGTATTTT.

The rearrangement links TRBV6-2 or TRBV6-3 to TRBJ1-1, with D unresolved. CDR3 size: 14 residues. Trimming took 0 bases from V and 1 from J, leaving 6 bases between them. The germline V gene encodes CDR1 MNHEY and CDR2 SVGEGT. CDR3 loop: CASSYSNRNTEAFF. Here the CDR3 DNA reads TGTGCCAGCAGTTACTCGAACAGGAACACTGAAGCTTTCTTT.

This chain joins TRBV7-3 and TRBJ2-7; D is perhaps TRBD1 (6 bases). The V end lost 5 bases, the J end lost 4 bases, and 21 bases lay between the germline ends. Germline CDR1 and CDR2: SGHTA and FQGTGA. This CDR3 comprises 16 residues. CDR3 DNA sequence: TGTGCCAGCAGCCAAGGGCCCAGGGGCGTGAGTTACGAGCAGTACTTC. It is translated as CASSQGPRGVSYEQYF. Full variable domain (missing parts from reference TRBV7-3 and TRBJ2-7): GAGVSQTPSNKVTEKGKYVELRCDPISGHTALYWYRQSLGQGPEFLIYFQGTGAADDSGLPNDRFFAVRPEGSVSTLKIQRTERGDSAVYLCASSQGPRGVSYEQYFGPGTRLTVT.

The rearrangement uses TRBV9 and TRBJ1-6, with D tentatively TRBD1 (5 bases). The CDR3 contains 14 residues. Deletions cut 0 bases from V and 9 bases from J, with 10 bases between. Per the germline V gene, CDR1 is SGDLS and CDR2 is YYNGEE. The CDR3 sequence is CASSVGGRVSPLHF. CDR3 sequence (DNA): TGTGCCAGCAGCGTAGGGGGGAGGGTTTCACCCCTCCACTTT.

The chain recombines TRBV4-2 with TRBJ1-5, with D tentatively TRBD1 (6 bases). The length of the CDR3 is 15 residues. CDR1 and CDR2 from the germline V gene are LGHNA and YNFKEQ. The ends were cut back, 1 base at V and 9 bases at J, with 16 bases in the middle. This chain's CDR3 is CASSQGLVAQGPQHF. CDR3 nucleotides: TGTGCCAGCAGCCAAGGATTAGTAGCACAGGGGCCCCAGCATTTT.